This note documents a single TCR beta chain sequence. It lacks a known antigen. No clone much larger than this one lies a single base away; base qualities are absent. The library was produced with the immunoSEQ multiplex PCR assay. For the multiplex PCR, a mixture combining 60 forward primers for TCR Vbeta segments and 13 reverse primers for TCR Jbeta segments was used. The CDR3 region of rearranged TCR beta genes was amplified from genomic DNA by a multiplex PCR assay. The Illumina HiSeq System was used to sequence the amplified TCR beta libraries as 87-base-pair reads. The paper's data handling went like this. In a later analysis, some 80 million unique TCR beta chains were counted across the roughly 610 repertoires, and approximately 11 million of these chains were shared by at least two donors. Raw reads were error-corrected and collapsed into unique sequences by a nearest-neighbor algorithm in which closely related sequences were merged to remove PCR and sequencing errors. V, D and J gene segments were assigned by aligning CDR3 sequences to IMGT reference sequences. For a sequence to be retained, a match of at least six nucleotides to both a V gene segment and a J gene segment was required. Rearrangements were classified as productive when the CDR3 lacked stop codons and remained in frame with V and J, and all other rearrangements were classified as non-productive. Following IMGT convention, CDR3 was defined as the stretch from the second conserved V-encoded cysteine to the conserved J-encoded phenylalanine. The earlier analysis of approximately 590 of the donors excluded any sequence lacking an unambiguous match to a single V gene segment. An earlier analysis of roughly 590 of the donors called V segments functional above 56.7% productive rearrangements and segregating when the between-donor standard deviation exceeded 5%. A statistical classification framework was built to diagnose cytomegalovirus status from the catalog of TCR beta chain sequences. In a later analysis, V and J genes were assigned by comparing TCR nucleotide sequences against IMGT/GENE-DB human TR gene sequences. The TCRdist pipeline was used in a later analysis to assign CDR3 sequences and most-parsimonious VDJ recombination scenarios. A later analysis defined each TCR beta chain by its CDR3 amino acid sequence plus V-gene family, and excluded reads lacking a unique V-gene family. A later analysis removed nearly 600 highly shared, low-generation-probability nucleotide sequences to deal with suspected cross-contamination and a sequencing artifact. In a later analysis, a clonal expansion index for each public chain was calculated from normalized within-repertoire ranks of inferred template counts. In a later analysis, generation probabilities were computed with a VDJ recombination model fitted to out-of-frame rearrangements, and the resulting probabilities were checked against IGoR. In a later analysis, hypergeometric tests were used to score TCR-TCR, TCR-HLA and TCR-CMV co-occurrence, with a repertoire-size bias correction applied to TCR pairs. In a later analysis, false discovery rates were estimated by permuting HLA or CMV assignments 20 times. In a later analysis, co-occurring TCRs were grouped using DBSCAN, with TCRdist sequence similarity added in when clustering inside HLA-allele-positive subsets. Repertoires with fewer than 30,000 or more than 120,000 public chains were left out of co-occurrence clustering, as were four to six repertoires with anomalous nucleotide sharing. TCRdb retrieved this table from immuneACCESS and kept in-frame rearrangements only. Not all clones are present; in checked studies, unresolved V genes account for under half, and no reason is known for the remainder. V, J and clone size are those of that table, while D and trimming were read from the DNA. The sample yields a few hundred thousand clones; over 65% were counted once. The ten largest make up 15% of the sample.

V is cut by 1 base and J by 7 bases, and the space between the germline ends is 4 bases. Measured from the cysteine to the phenylalanine, the CDR3 is 11 residues long. The CDR3 DNA has 33 bases and is translated from base 1. CDR1 and CDR2 (SGHAT, FQDESV) derive from the germline V gene (reference sequence). The data belong to a study of cytomegalovirus exposure and HLA in healthy donors (dated by TCRdb to between 2016 and 2019). Regarding the research as a whole: In an earlier analysis of 450 to 750 of the donors, 276 Gb of sequence data and 100 million or so unique TCR beta sequences from about 179 million T cells were reported. About 280 gigabases of sequencing data and roughly 81 million unique TCR sequences made up an early release that covered 640 HLA-typed donors. Of the 300 to 500 genotyped donors, 75% to 85% were placed in the genetic ancestry cluster associated with self-reported Caucasian donors. The study aimed to test whether cataloging public T cell receptors could reveal signatures of past pathogen exposure. The T cell repertoires of several hundred subjects were profiled by immunosequencing and related to cytomegalovirus serostatus. In addition to the first cohort of several hundred subjects, a separate validation cohort of some 120 different subjects was used. The study combined high-throughput TCR immunosequencing, statistical association of individual TCRs with disease status, and machine learning to predict cytomegalovirus infection status. In a later analysis, previously published TCR beta repertoires from hundreds of donors were re-analyzed and high-resolution HLA genotyping was added so that TCR occurrence patterns could be studied. The later analysis used no new phenotypic data to find candidate immune exposures, relying instead on TCR beta sequences and their occurrence across donors. To decide whether each TCR beta V gene segment behaved as functional or pseudogenic, an earlier analysis of approximately 590 of the donors relied on high-throughput TCR beta sequencing. Alongside the repertoire data, information on donor age, sex, ethnicity and CMV serostatus was compiled. In a later genetic analysis, genome-wide SNP genotypes for about 60% of the 666 donors were used, and that subset was treated as a discovery cohort. Every discovery cohort repertoire had been produced on one sequencing platform. Class I and class II HLA loci were covered by the typing at four-digit resolution. The number of typed donors differed by locus: roughly 629-640 for A, B, C, DRB1 and DQB1; some 500 for DQA1; 606 for DPA1; and about 450 for DPB1. Several DR-DQ haplotypes were treated as single units for association and clustering because of strong linkage in the cohort. Across approximately 420 genotyped donors of the cohort, an average of approximately 220,000 unique TCR beta nucleotide sequences per donor were sequenced, and approximately 17% of those sequences were non-productive. Study-level results and caveats: Most TCR sequences were seen in very few donors, while some public TCRs were found in many individuals. Broadly in line with IMGT annotations, most TCR beta V segments showed up in productive rearrangements about 90% or about 30% of the time in an earlier analysis of 587 of the donors. A later genetic analysis associated a missense DCLRE1C variant with V-gene and J-gene trimming of TCR beta chains, and an independent cohort replicated the association. The earlier analysis of approximately 540 of the donors excluded roughly 16 rarely observed V segments, including chromosome 9 orphons, because counts were too low. The cohort was sequenced for TCR beta chains only, and without alpha or paired-chain data the features that could be detected were limited. When HLA alleles, especially DR and DQ, strongly co-occurred, attributing TCR associations to individual alleles was difficult. In a later analysis, the rate of TCR association differed among HLA loci, with DRB1 alleles having the most associated TCRs and HLA-C alleles having the fewest. Because the 87-base-pair reads could not distinguish some IMGT-functional V segments, including TRBV6-2 and TRBV6-3, those segments were excluded. In a later analysis, HLA-associated TCR beta chains showed more clonal expansion and lower generation probabilities than non-associated chains that were equally common. According to a later analysis, most CMV-associated TCR beta chains appeared to be HLA-restricted, and the HLA associations seemed to be driven largely by CMV exposure. Because HLA typing was missing for some donors at each locus, association tests included only the typed subset. The classifier was reported to diagnose cytomegalovirus status with high specificity and sensitivity in both the original cohort and the validation cohort. Three of the identified cytomegalovirus-associated TCR beta chains were confirmed in vitro to be specific for cytomegalovirus antigens. A further reported finding was that TCR beta sequences accurately predicted the HLA-A and HLA-B alleles for most subjects in the first cohort. In the study, around 150 TCR beta chains were listed as associated with cytomegalovirus. A later genetic analysis reported fewer N-insertions in productive TCRs among donors in an Asian-associated ancestry cluster than the roughly 640-donor mean. Correlated functional status among segregating V segments might reflect linkage disequilibrium, but an unknown experimental factor could not be ruled out. Immune exposure information for the cohort was limited to CMV serostatus. Presence/absence analyses assumed roughly uniform sequencing depth across donors, an assumption that may not hold. A cluster of highly shared sequence variants was judged likely to be a technical artifact of the sequencing pipeline. The authors suggested that the approach could potentially be generalized to other disease states and immunological phenotypes. Specific HLA alleles were associated with 15,000 to 20,000 TCR beta sequences at a false discovery rate of 0.05 in a later analysis. In a later analysis, several top co-occurrence clusters were reported to appear linked to parvovirus B19, influenza, CMV and Epstein-Barr virus.

In total, 630 or so healthy bone marrow donors made up the cohort. Cohort members were all nominally healthy when sampled, although unrecorded immune exposures were likely present. The donor was CMV seronegative and belonged to the group of over 300 seronegative cohort members. Every donor gave a peripheral blood sample, and the peripheral blood mononuclear cells from that sample were used for TCR beta sequencing. The Qiagen DNeasy Blood Extraction Kit was used to extract genomic DNA from the blood cell samples. Specimen: PBMCs. The receptor chain draws on TRBV11-1 and TRBJ1-2, with the identity of the D gene unclear. The source of this sequence is a man aged 35 to 55 in good health and CMV-seronegative. The bases read TGTGCCAGCAGCTTAGGAGTTGGCTACACCTTC. Translated, it gives CASSLGVGYTF.